Reported below is one TCR beta chain. The antigen remains undetermined. Treatment: approximately nine-day PBMC culture with coronavirus spike peptide pools or control peptides (ViraFEST assay). These data are taken from a study of vaccination and CD4 T cells after COVID-19. Looking at the study overall: Overlapping SARS-CoV-2, HCoV-NL63, HCoV-OC43 and HCoV-229E spike peptides were used to stimulate cells. The control cultures got either a CEFX pool, an HIV-1 Nef pool, or no peptide at all.

The CDR3 spans 15 residues. V was clipped by 2 bases and J by 2 bases, with 13 bases between them. Germline V gene sequence: CDR1 SGHAT, CDR2 FQNNGV. Sequencing of DNA taken from cultured CD4+ T cells relied on the Oncomine TCR Beta short-read assay. A single record per CDR3 protein comes from TCRdb applying MiXCR to the PCR reads. The sample consists of some 18,000 distinct CDR3 sequences, under 45% of them appearing once. The clonotype originates from a human donor who had recovered from COVID-19. The chain joins TRBV11-2 to TRBJ2-7; D is possibly TRBD1 (6 bases). The material sequenced was CD4+ T cells from blood, cultured in vitro, taken after SARS-CoV-2 vaccination. DNA for the CDR3: TGTGCCAGCAGCTTAAGAAAGACAGGTCCCTACGAGCAGTACTTC. It codes for CASSLRKTGPYEQYF.